One TCR beta chain is described in this entry. Its antigen is not identified. These data come from a study of OX40 agonist ivuxolimab in advanced cancers. In the study overall: Patients were around 83% male with ages about 23 to 90, mean about 65. Study outcomes and limitations: CD8+ T cells showed, on average, more clonal expansion than CD4+ cells.

The repertoire was sequenced with immunoSEQ multiplex PCR; TCRdb's copy has only in-frame clones and lacks some. This table holds tens of thousands of clones, over 85% found once. The CDR3 covers 13 residues. V lost 0 bases and J 10 bases, leaving 10 bases between the germline ends. Germline CDR1 reads MNHEY; CDR2 reads SVGAGI. The chain links TRBV6-5 to TRBJ2-1; no definite D call. The clonotype comes from an adult with an advanced solid tumor such as melanoma, head and neck, liver or kidney cancer. The sequencing here drew on CD4+ or CD8+ T cells sorted from blood, taken in a trial of the OX40 agonist ivuxolimab. The chain's CDR3 is CASSYSRQKEQFF. CDR3 DNA: TGTGCCAGCAGTTACTCTCGGCAGAAAGAGCAGTTCTTC.